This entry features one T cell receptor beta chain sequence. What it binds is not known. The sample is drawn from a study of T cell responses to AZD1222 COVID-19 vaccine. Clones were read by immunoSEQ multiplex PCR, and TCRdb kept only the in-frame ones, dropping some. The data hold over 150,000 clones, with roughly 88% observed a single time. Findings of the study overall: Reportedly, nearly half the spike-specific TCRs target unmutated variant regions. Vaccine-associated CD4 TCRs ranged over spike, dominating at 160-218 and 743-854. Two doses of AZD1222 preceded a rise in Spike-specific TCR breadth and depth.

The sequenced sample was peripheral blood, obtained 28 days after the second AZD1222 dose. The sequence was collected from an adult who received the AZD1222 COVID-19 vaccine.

The CDR3 DNA is TGTGCCAGCAGTTACCCGCGACTATTGGATAGCGGGGGGTCCCGTCCTACGGCCCAGTACTTC. This sequence encodes CASSYPRLLDSGGSRPTAQYF. The chain carries TRBV6-2 or TRBV6-3 and TRBJ2-5, with 10 bases lining up with TRBD2. The CDR3 consists of 21 residues. From germline, CDR1 is MNHEY and CDR2 SVGEGT. V was pared by 2 bases and J by 9 bases, with 27 bases of the junction left unmatched.